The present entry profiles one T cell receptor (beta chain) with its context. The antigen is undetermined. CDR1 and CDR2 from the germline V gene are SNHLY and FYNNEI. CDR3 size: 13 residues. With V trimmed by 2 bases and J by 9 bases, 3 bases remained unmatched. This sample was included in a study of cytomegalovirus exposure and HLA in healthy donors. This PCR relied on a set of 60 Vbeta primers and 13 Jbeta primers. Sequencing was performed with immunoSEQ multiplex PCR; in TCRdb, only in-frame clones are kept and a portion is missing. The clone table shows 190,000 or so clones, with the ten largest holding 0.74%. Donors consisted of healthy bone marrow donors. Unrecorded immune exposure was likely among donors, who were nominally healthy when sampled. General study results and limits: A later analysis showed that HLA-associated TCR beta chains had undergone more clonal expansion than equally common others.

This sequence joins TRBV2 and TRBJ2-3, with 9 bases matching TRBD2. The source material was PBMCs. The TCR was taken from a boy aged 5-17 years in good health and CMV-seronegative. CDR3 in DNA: TGTGCCAGCAGTGAACTAGCGGGGTTGACGCAGTATTTT. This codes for CASSELAGLTQYF.